This T cell receptor beta chain comes out of a study of cytotoxic CD8 clonotypes in ibrutinib-treated CLL. About the study: Response samples were drawn at a median of around 12 months of treatment, range 6 to 36.

Sequenced by immunoSEQ multiplex PCR; TCRdb stores in-frame clones only, minus some. The sample has approximately 160,000 clones, more than 70% seen once. Study-level points and caveats: Public clonotypes occurred uncommonly; on treatment, they contracted or remained stable. Pretreatment clonality was elevated relative to age-matched healthy donors and paralleled circulating CD8+ T-cell counts.

Details on this clone: Its antigen is not identified.

The germline V gene encodes CDR1 MNHEY and CDR2 SVGAGI. J was trimmed by 7 bases and V by 4 bases; bases with no gene match: 7. The CDR3 is 15 residues long. This chain links TRBV6-5 with TRBJ1-4; TRBD1 aligns across 9 bases. This clonotype was obtained from a human donor with chronic lymphocytic leukemia. The sequences come from PBMCs, collected at disease progression, from a patient treated with ibrutinib. CDR3 residues: CASSFTGGAGEKLFF. The CDR3 nucleotides read TGTGCCAGCAGTTTTACAGGGGGCGCAGGTGAAAAACTGTTTTTT.